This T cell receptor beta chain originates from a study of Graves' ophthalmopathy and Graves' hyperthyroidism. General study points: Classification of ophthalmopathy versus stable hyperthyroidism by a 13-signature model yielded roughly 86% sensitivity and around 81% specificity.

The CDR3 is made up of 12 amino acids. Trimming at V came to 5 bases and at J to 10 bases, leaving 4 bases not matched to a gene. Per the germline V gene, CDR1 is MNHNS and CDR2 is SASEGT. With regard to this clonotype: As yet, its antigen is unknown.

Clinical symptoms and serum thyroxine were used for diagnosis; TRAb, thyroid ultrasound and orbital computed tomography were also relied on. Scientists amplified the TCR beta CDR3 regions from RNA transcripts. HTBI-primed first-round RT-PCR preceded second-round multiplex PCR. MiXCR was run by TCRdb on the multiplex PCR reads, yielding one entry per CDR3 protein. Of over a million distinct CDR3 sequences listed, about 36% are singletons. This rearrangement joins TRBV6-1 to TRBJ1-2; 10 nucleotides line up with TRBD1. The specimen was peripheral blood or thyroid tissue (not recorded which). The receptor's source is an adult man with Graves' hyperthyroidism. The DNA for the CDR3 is TGTGCCAGCAGTTGGACAGGGGGAGACTACACCTTC. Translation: CASSWTGGDYTF.